A selection of T cell receptor beta chains follows, all from one sample in a study of identical twins. Each CDR3 protein gets one entry after TCRdb re-called the 5' RACE reads with MiXCR. In the table there are about 250,000 distinct CDR3 sequences, 6% to 8.5% of which are singletons. These data are also associated with another study on yellow fever vaccine responses in identical twins.

The specimen sequenced was CD8+ T cells sorted from blood. These receptors were taken from a woman between 18 and 29 years old in good health. The CDR3 runs from the conserved cysteine through the conserved F or W. The order of the fields is clone size, J gene, D gene, V gene, CDR3 DNA, CDR3 protein. D genes are given only for firm matches. The size field is filled for only some rows; it gives once, few, many or a size class.

few | TRBJ2-1 | TRBD2 | TRBV18 | TGTGCCAGCTCACCACCCGATAGCGGGACGCTCTACAATGAGCAGTTCTTC | CASSPPDSGTLYNEQFF
many | TRBJ2-7 | . | TRBV6-1 | TGTGCCAGCAGTCCAGGGGGAGTAGCGGACGAGCAGTACTTC | CASSPGGVADEQYF
few | TRBJ2-5 | . | TRBV2 | TGTGCCAGCAGTGAGTCGGTGTCCGTTACGGAGACCCAGTACTTC | CASSESVSVTETQYF
few | TRBJ2-5 | . | TRBV10-3 | TGTGCCATCAGTGAGTCGGGGGGGCCATCCGATGAGACCCAGTACTTC | CAISESGGPSDETQYF
. | TRBJ2-6 | . | TRBV11-1 | TGTGCCATCGATGGAACTGACCCTTCCTCTGGGGCCAACGTCCTGACTTTC | CAIDGTDPSSGANVLTF
. | TRBJ1-5 | . | TRBV28 | TGTGCCAGCACACCTGAAGCAGGAAGCAATCAGCCCCAGCATTTT | CASTPEAGSNQPQHF
many | TRBJ1-2 | . | TRBV5-1 | TGCGCCAGCAGCTTGAACGAGGGGCTATTGTATGGCTACACCTTC | CASSLNEGLLYGYTF
. | TRBJ2-2 | . | TRBV15 | TGTGCCACCAGCAGAGGCGGGGAGCTGTTTTTT | CATSRGGELFF
many | TRBJ2-1 | . | TRBV29-1 | TGCAGCGTTGGGGCGGACGGATCGACCCAGAATGAGCAGTTCTTC | CSVGADGSTQNEQFF
many | TRBJ2-1 | . | TRBV6-1 | TGTGCCAGCAAGGACGCGAGCTCCTACAATGAGCAGTTCTTC | CASKDASSYNEQFF
. | TRBJ2-1 | TRBD2 | TRBV29-1 | TGCAGCGTCCTCGGGGAGCTCGGGACTAGCGGGACTTACAATGAGCAGTTCTTC | CSVLGELGTSGTYNEQFF
many | TRBJ2-5 | TRBD2 | TRBV2 | TGTGCCAGCTGGGAGGGTTTAGAGACCCAGTACTTC | CASWEGLETQYF
many | TRBJ1-2 | . | TRBV12-3/TRBV12-4 | TGTGCCAGCAGTTTGCGAGGGGACTATGGCTACACCTTC | CASSLRGDYGYTF
few | TRBJ1-1 | . | TRBV4-1 | TGCGCCAGCAGCCAAGTATCACAGGGTGGGGCTGAAGCTTTCTTT | CASSQVSQGGAEAFF
few | TRBJ1-2 | TRBD1 | TRBV3-1 | TGTGCCAGCAGCCAAGAACCAGGGGGCTATGGCTACACCTTC | CASSQEPGGYGYTF
few | TRBJ2-7 | . | TRBV7-9 | TGTGCCAGCAGCTTAGGCGACCAGGGTCGGGGCGAGCAGTACTTC | CASSLGDQGRGEQYF
few | TRBJ2-2 | TRBD1 | TRBV7-8 | TGTGCCAGCAGGAGGACAGGGGGCACCGGGGAGCTGTTTTTT | CASRRTGGTGELFF
few | TRBJ1-6 | . | TRBV5-1 | TGCGCCAGCAGCCCGGACCGTGAGGTTTCACCCCTCCACTTT | CASSPDREVSPLHF
. | TRBJ2-1 | TRBD2 | TRBV20-1 | TGCAGTGCTAGAGAGCGGGAGTATGACCACAATGAGCAGTTCTTC | CSAREREYDHNEQFF
. | TRBJ1-6 | . | TRBV15 | TGTGCCACCTCGCAGGATACCCTGTATAATTCACCCCTCCACTTT | CATSQDTLYNSPLHF
few | TRBJ1-1 | . | TRBV6-1 | TGTGCCAGCAGTGAGGTCAGGGCGGTTATGAACACTGAAGCTTTCTTT | CASSEVRAVMNTEAFF
many | TRBJ2-1 | . | TRBV24-1 | TGTGCCACCAGTGATTCGGTAGGAGGGGGTGTGAGCGTCTACAATGAGCAGTTCTTC | CATSDSVGGGVSVYNEQFF
. | TRBJ2-3 | . | TRBV19 | TGTGCCAGTAGTATGCAGGGGAGTAGCACAGATACGCAGTATTTT | CASSMQGSSTDTQYF
many | TRBJ2-7 | . | TRBV12-3/TRBV12-4 | TGTGCCAGCAGTTTAGCGGGTTCCTACGAGCAGTACTTC | CASSLAGSYEQYF
few | TRBJ2-5 | . | TRBV7-9 | TGTGCCAGCAGCCCCAAGAGGGGGGGCAACAGGGAGACCCAGTACTTC | CASSPKRGGNRETQYF
many | TRBJ2-3 | . | TRBV9 | TGTGCCAGCAGCGTAGCTTTGGGAGATGGAACAGATACGCAGTATTTT | CASSVALGDGTDTQYF
. | TRBJ2-1 | TRBD1 | TRBV7-8 | TGTGCCAGCAGCTCGGGACAGGGGGAAGGCAATGAGCAGTTCTTC | CASSSGQGEGNEQFF
many | TRBJ2-1 | . | TRBV12-3/TRBV12-4 | TGTGCCAGCACCCCTCCGGGGGATCCCCTTTACAATGAGCAGTTCTTC | CASTPPGDPLYNEQFF
few | TRBJ2-4 | . | TRBV12-5 | TGTGCTAGTGGTCCCCCGGACAGCAACAAAAACATTCAGTACTTC | CASGPPDSNKNIQYF
few | TRBJ2-7 | . | TRBV4-1 | TGCGCCAGCAGCCAGGCGTCGGGGTTCAGTACCTACGAGCAGTACTTC | CASSQASGFSTYEQYF
. | TRBJ2-7 | TRBD2 | TRBV5-6 | TGTGCCAGCAGCTCGGGACTAGCGGTCTACGAGCAGTACTTC | CASSSGLAVYEQYF
few | TRBJ2-1 | . | TRBV4-1 | TGCGCCAGCAGCCAAAAGGCAGAGACCTCCTACAATGAGCAGTTCTTC | CASSQKAETSYNEQFF
few | TRBJ2-7 | . | TRBV2 | TGTGCCAGCGTGGGGGGAGAGCAGTACTTC | CASVGGEQYF
many | TRBJ2-3 | TRBD1 | TRBV5-6 | TGTGCCAGCAGCTTGTTCGGACAGGGGACAGATACGCAGTATTTT | CASSLFGQGTDTQYF
. | TRBJ2-5 | TRBD1 | TRBV2 | TGTGCCAGCACTCCCGCTCCGGGACAGCAAGAGACCCAGTACTTC | CASTPAPGQQETQYF
many | TRBJ2-1 | . | TRBV20-1 | TGCAGTGCCCCGACCCAGGCGGGGAGGCTCGAGCAGTTCTTC | CSAPTQAGRLEQFF
few | TRBJ2-1 | . | TRBV20-1 | TGCAGTGCTAGAGAGGCAGGGACGTCTTACAATGAGCAGTTCTTC | CSAREAGTSYNEQFF
few | TRBJ2-1 | . | TRBV4-1 | TGCGCCAGCAGCCAAGCGCTGGGGGGGCTTGACAATGAGCAGTTCTTC | CASSQALGGLDNEQFF
. | TRBJ1-1 | . | TRBV4-1 | TGCGCCAGCAGCCAAGATGGGACTACTGAAGCTTTCTTT | CASSQDGTTEAFF
many | TRBJ2-1 | TRBD1 | TRBV29-1 | TGCAGCGTTTGGGACAGCGCTTACAATGAGCAGTTCTTC | CSVWDSAYNEQFF
many | TRBJ2-5 | TRBD2 | TRBV28 | TGTGCCAGCAGTTTACGGACTAGCGGCCAAGAGACCCAGTACTTC | CASSLRTSGQETQYF